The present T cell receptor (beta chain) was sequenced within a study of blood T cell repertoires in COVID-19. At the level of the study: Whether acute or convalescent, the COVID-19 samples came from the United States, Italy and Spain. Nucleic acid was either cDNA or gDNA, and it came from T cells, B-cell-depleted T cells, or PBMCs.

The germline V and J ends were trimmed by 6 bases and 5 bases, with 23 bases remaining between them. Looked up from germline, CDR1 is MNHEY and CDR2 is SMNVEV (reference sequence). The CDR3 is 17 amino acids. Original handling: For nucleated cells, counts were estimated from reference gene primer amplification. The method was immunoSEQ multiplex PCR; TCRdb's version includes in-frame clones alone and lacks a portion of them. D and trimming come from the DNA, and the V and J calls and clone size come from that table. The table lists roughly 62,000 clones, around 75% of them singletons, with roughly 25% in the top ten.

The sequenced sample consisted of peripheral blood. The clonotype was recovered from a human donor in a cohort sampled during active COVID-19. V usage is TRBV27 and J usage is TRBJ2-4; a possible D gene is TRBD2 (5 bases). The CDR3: CASRSWGGRGPENIQYF. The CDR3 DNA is TGTGCCAGCAGATCCTGGGGTGGGCGAGGGCCCGAAAACATTCAGTACTTC.